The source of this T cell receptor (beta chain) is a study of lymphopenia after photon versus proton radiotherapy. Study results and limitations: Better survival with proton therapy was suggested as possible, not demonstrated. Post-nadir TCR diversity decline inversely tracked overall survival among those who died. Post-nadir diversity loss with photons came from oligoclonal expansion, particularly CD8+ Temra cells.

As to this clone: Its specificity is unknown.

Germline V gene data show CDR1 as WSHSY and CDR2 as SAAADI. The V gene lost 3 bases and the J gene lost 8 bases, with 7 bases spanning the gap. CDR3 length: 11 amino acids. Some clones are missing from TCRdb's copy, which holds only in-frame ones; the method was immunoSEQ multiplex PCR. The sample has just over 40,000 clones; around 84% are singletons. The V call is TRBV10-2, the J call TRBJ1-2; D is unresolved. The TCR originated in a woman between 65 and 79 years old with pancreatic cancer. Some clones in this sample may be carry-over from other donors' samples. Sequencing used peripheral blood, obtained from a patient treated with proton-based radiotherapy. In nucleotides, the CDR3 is TGCGCCAGCAGTGATGCAGGAGGCTACACCTTC. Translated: CASSDAGGYTF.